This T cell receptor beta chain was recorded in a study of blood T cell repertoires in COVID-19 (dated by TCRdb to the early 2020s). General notes on the study: Samples from collaborators originated in the United States, Italy and Spain and spanned both the acute and convalescent phases of COVID-19. The material from the prospective study consisted of cDNA or gDNA derived from T cells, B-cell-depleted T cells, or PBMCs. The dataset comprised deeply sampled blood TCRbeta repertoires from subjects exposed to, actively infected with, or recovered from COVID-19. The repertoires were released in a freely available public database meant as a resource for research on the immune response to SARS-CoV-2. Samples came from the ongoing ImmuneRACE study (first 160 participants) plus 1,254 subjects from 6 global collaborators. The sample metadata nearly always contained a de-identified subject ID, COVID-19 status, age in years and sex. Where available, HLA class I and class II types were obtained from metadata supplied by the sample provider rather than from assay-based typing.

Enrolling through a virtual design, the prospective study's participants ranged in age from about 18 to 89 years and lived across 24 United States geographic areas. In the prospective study, cohorts were assigned on the basis of participant-reported clinical history obtained from a screening survey and a study questionnaire. Exposed participants had been in contact, within 2 weeks of entering the study, with a person who had a PCR-confirmed or clinician-diagnosed case of COVID-19. In the prospective study, whole blood, serum and a nasopharyngeal or oropharyngeal swab were collected from each participant by mobile phlebotomists. Participants in the prospective study had the option to provide additional blood draws and questionnaires over a 2-month period. Before DNA extraction, prospective study blood samples were shipped either frozen or at room temperature. TCRbeta CDR3 regions were amplified from genomic DNA by means of the immunoSEQ Assay, a bias-controlled multiplex PCR. The original methods were these. Within the assay, amplification of reference gene primers was used to estimate how many nucleated cells each sample contained. To quantify the absolute abundance of each unique TCRbeta CDR3 rearrangement, sequence reads were collapsed and filtered. For each sample, productive Simpson clonality was calculated by taking the square root of Simpson's diversity index across productive rearrangements. The immuneACCESS repertoire file appears here via TCRdb, limited to in-frame rearrangements. These files lack a portion of the clones; in checked studies, under half of the deficit traces to unresolved V genes, and the cause of the others is not known. V and J calls and clone size are copied from that table; D and trimming were computed from the DNA. This sample holds around 250,000 clones; 80% to 90% were observed only once. About 3.4% of the sample goes to the ten largest clones.

Comments on this clone: No cognate antigen has been identified for it. No clone much larger than this one lies a single base away; base qualities are absent.

The investigation overall reported the following: Clinical and demographic metadata were provided uncurated, with the amount varying by source and participant.

The sequence was obtained from a woman aged 40-49 years who had been exposed to COVID-19. Sample: PBMCs or T cells enriched from blood (not recorded which).

The CDR3 region: CASSLVLAGGVSYNEQFF. The DNA sequence is given as TGTGCCAGCAGCTTAGTACTAGCGGGAGGGGTCTCCTACAATGAGCAGTTCTTC. The chain is assembled from TRBV11-3 and TRBJ2-1; 13 bases in the middle match TRBD2. The CDR3 spans 18 residues, from the cysteine through the phenylalanine. The kept DNA is CDR3 alone, 54 bases in frame from the first base. At the junction V is shortened by 1 base and J by 0 bases; bases outside the gene matches: 3. CDR1 and CDR2 (SGHNT, YENEEA) derive from the germline V gene. Reference TRBV11-3 and TRBJ2-1 genes cover what lies past the CDR3, so the full variable domain is EAGVVQSPRYKIIEKKQPVAFWCNPISGHNTLYWYLQNLGQGPELLIRYENEEAVDDSQLPKDRFSAERLKGVDSTLKIQPAELGDSAVYLCASSLVLAGGVSYNEQFFGPGTRLTVL.